This T cell receptor beta chain was profiled in a study of graft-versus-host responses after intestinal transplantation. Study-wide context: Each patient got anti-thymocyte globulin induction, then tacrolimus and steroids for three to four years.

About this clone itself: Its specificity is not known.

Assay: immunoSEQ multiplex PCR; the TCRdb copy retains only in-frame clones and omits some. The repertoire holds 100,000 to 130,000 clones, with roughly 87% as singletons. Germline V CDR1 and CDR2: SGDLS, YYNGEE. The CDR3 length is 11 residues. The germline V and J ends were trimmed by 7 bases and 5 bases, with 9 bases remaining between them. The TCR comes from a human donor who was the organ donor for an intestinal transplant. The chain couples TRBV9 to TRBJ2-5; D gene uncertain. Sequences were derived from unstimulated CD4+ T cells sorted from spleen or lymph node cells, sampled before transplant. CDR3 in amino acids: CASGRRETQYF. In DNA, the CDR3 is TGTGCCAGCGGCCGGCGGGAGACCCAGTACTTC. Variable domain in full (rest from reference TRBV9 and TRBJ2-5): DSGVTQTPKHLITATGQRVTLRCSPRSGDLSVYWYQQSLDQGLQFLIQYYNGEERAKGNILERFSAQQFPDLHSELNLSSLELGDSALYFCASGRRETQYFGPGTRLLVL.